This T cell receptor (beta chain) was sequenced for a study of identical twins. CDR1 and CDR2 (germline): DFQATT, SNEGSKA (reference sequence). After removal of 3 bases from V and 1 base from J, the junction contained 8 bases not matched to a gene. This CDR3 region has 15 residues. The study, taken as a whole, reports: These conclusions were based on statistical analysis (cross-sectional, not following the same donors). For out-of-frame alpha sequences shared by twins, low generation probability was in excess. It was out-of-frame TCR alpha sharing in monozygotic twins that models underestimated. Less excess twin sharing appeared in beta out-of-frame sequences.

TCRdb redid the calling of the 5' RACE reads with MiXCR, one entry per CDR3 protein. The data contain approximately 470,000 distinct CDR3 sequences, approximately 14% of them seen just once; the ten biggest clones take up approximately 0.52%. As concerns this clonotype: Its antigen is unknown.

These data were also filed under a second study, of yellow fever vaccine responses in identical twins.

Material for sequencing was CD4+ T cells sorted from blood. This chain links TRBV20-1 with TRBJ2-5; 7 positions match TRBD2. The TCR comes from a woman under 30 in good health. DNA for the CDR3: TGCAGTGCTAGCAGAGCGGGGAATTCCCAAGAGACCCAGTACTTC. The encoded protein is CSASRAGNSQETQYF.